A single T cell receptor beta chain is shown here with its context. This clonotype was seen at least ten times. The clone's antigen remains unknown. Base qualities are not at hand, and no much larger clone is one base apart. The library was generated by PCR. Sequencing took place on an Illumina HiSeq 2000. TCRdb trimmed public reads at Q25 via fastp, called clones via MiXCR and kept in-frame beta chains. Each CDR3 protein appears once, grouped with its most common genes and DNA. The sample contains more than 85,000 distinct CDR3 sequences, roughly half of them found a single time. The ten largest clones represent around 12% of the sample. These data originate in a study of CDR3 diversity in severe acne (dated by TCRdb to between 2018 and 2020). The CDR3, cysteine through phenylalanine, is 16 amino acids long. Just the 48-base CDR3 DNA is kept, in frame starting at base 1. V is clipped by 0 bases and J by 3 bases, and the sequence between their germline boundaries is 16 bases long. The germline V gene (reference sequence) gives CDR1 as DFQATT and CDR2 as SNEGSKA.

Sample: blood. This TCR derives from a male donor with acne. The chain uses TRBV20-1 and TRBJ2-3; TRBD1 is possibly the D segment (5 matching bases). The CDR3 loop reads CSARDPFRADTDTQYF. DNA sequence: TGCAGTGCTAGAGATCCCTTCAGGGCGGATACAGATACGCAGTATTTT.